Below are 3 T cell receptor beta chains sequenced from a single sample in a study of CD8 T cells in ankylosing spondylitis. One entry per CDR3 protein results from TCRdb running MiXCR on the 5' RACE reads. This table holds under 300,000 distinct CDR3 sequences, over 8.5% found once. The sequencing sample was made of blood, either unsorted or a sorted T cell fraction (not recorded which). These receptors were taken from a male donor with ankylosing spondylitis or in good health (not recorded which).

This clonotype was detected many times. The CDR3, as DNA: TGTGCCATCAGTGACGGGGGGGGCCGAACAAATGAGCAGTTCTTC. This encodes CAISDGGGRTNEQFF. This chain joins TRBV10-3 and TRBJ2-1; 8 bases fit TRBD2. There are 15 residues in the CDR3. V trimming: 3 bases; J trimming: 7 bases; junction bases outside the gene matches: 8. CDR1 ENHRY and CDR2 SYGVKD come from the germline V gene.

This clonotype was found many times. The chain employs TRBV15 and TRBJ1-5, with D unclear. V lost 0 bases and J 7 bases, leaving 10 bases between the germline ends. The germline CDR1 and CDR2 sequences are LNHNV and YYDKDF (reference sequence). CDR3 length: 14 residues. The CDR3 nucleotides are TGTGCCACCAGCAGAGAAAGGGTTGGACAGCCCCAGCATTTT. Its translation: CATSRERVGQPQHF.

The chain uses TRBV7-2 and TRBJ2-7, with a possible D match to TRBD1 (5 bases). This CDR3 comprises 16 residues. With 1 base removed from V and 0 bases from J, the gap between germline ends came to 13 bases. CDR1 is SGHTA, CDR2 FQGNSA, per germline. CDR3 region: CASSLVRTKSSYEQYF. For the CDR3, the DNA is TGTGCCAGCAGCTTAGTTAGGACAAAGAGCTCCTACGAGCAGTACTTC.